This T cell receptor beta chain was recovered during a study of technical replicates of blood from a handful of donors. The table came from immunoSEQ multiplex PCR; TCRdb's copy has only in-frame clones and leaves some out. Of tens of thousands of clones in the sample, around 95% were seen once. The CDR3 is 17 amino acids. V shed 2 bases, J shed 2 bases, and the junction held 13 bases outside the gene matches. CDR1 is SQVTM and CDR2 is ANQGSEA in the germline V gene. Specimen: T cells isolated from PBMCs. The origin of this receptor is a human donor in good health. J is TRBJ2-7 and V is TRBV29-1; 9 bases match TRBD1. The CDR3 coding sequence is TGCAGCGTTGAAAAGGTTTCGGGGGACAGGGTAACCTACGAGCAGTACTTC. Protein: CSVEKVSGDRVTYEQYF.